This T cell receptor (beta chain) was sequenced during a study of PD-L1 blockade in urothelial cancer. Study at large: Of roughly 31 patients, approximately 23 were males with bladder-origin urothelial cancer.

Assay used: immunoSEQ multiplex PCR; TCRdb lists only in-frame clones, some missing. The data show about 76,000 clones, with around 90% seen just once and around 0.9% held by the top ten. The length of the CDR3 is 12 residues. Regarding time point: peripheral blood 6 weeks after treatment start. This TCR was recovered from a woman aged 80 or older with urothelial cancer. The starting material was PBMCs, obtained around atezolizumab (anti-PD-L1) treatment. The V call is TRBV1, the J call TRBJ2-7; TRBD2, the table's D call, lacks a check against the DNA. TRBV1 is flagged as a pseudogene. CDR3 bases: TGCACCAGCAGCCAAGACTCCGGGACTAAGAACTTC. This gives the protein CTSSQDSGTKNF.